These 14 T cell receptor beta chains share one sample of origin, sequenced in a study of T cells in Graves' hyperthyroidism and ophthalmopathy. RNA transcripts yielded amplified TCR beta CDR3 regions. The study used the HTBI primer set for a first-round RT-PCR of the TCR CDR3. Using its own MiXCR run on the multiplex PCR reads, TCRdb lists one record per CDR3 protein. The data contain about 550,000 distinct CDR3 sequences, 20% to 25% of them singletons. The specimen was blood. The receptors here all came from a man aged 18 to 30 with Graves' hyperthyroidism.

Many counts were recorded for this clonotype. The chain recombines TRBV18 with TRBJ1-5; D remains unclear. This CDR3 is built from 14 residues. V was cut by 5 bases and J by 4 bases, with 12 bases left in between. Germline-derived CDR1 and CDR2 are KGHSH and LQKENI. CDR3: CASSEAGTNQPQHF. The CDR3 DNA follows: TGTGCCAGCTCAGAGGCAGGCACGAATCAGCCCCAGCATTTT.

Many counts were recorded for this clonotype. The CDR3 reads CATSRDPRGGDEQYF. The CDR3 DNA reads as TGTGCCACCAGCAGAGACCCCCGGGGGGGGGACGAGCAGTACTTC. This chain connects TRBV15 to TRBJ2-7, with TRBD2 matching 8 bases. V was pared by 0 bases and J by 5 bases, with 6 bases of the junction left unmatched. Looked up from germline, CDR1 is LNHNV and CDR2 is YYDKDF (reference sequence). The CDR3 runs 15 residues.

This clonotype was observed many times. CDR3 protein: CASSPTGYGNTIYF. Here the CDR3 DNA reads TGTGCCAGCAGCCCGACAGGGTACGGAAACACCATATATTTT. The chain employs TRBV12-3 or TRBV12-4 and TRBJ1-3; TRBD1 agrees at 7 bases. Trimming cost V 6 bases and J 4 bases; bases outside gene matches: 6. This CDR3 spans 14 amino acids.

The rearrangement joins TRBV12-3 or TRBV12-4 to TRBJ1-2; 11 bases align to TRBD1. The CDR3 covers 16 residues. V lost 2 bases, J lost 4 bases, and 6 bases stayed unmatched. CDR3 in DNA: TGTGCCAGCAGTTTACGGACAGGGGGCGCGGGCTATGGCTACACCTTC. It specifies CASSLRTGGAGYGYTF.

This clonotype was detected a few times. The V and J genes are TRBV19 and TRBJ1-1; D unclear. The V gene lost 3 bases and the J gene lost 4 bases, with 21 bases spanning the gap. Per the germline V gene, CDR1 is LNHDA and CDR2 is SQIVND (reference sequence). The CDR3 is 17 amino acids. CDR3 sequence reads: CASSIRFLSGVGTEAFF. The CDR3 DNA sequence: TGTGCCAGTAGTATCCGGTTCTTATCGGGCGTTGGCACTGAAGCTTTCTTT.

This clonotype occurred a few times. This could be a read error, since a much larger clone is one nucleotide away. The gene calls are TRBV11-1 and TRBJ1-1; D remains ambiguous. The germline V and J ends were trimmed by 2 bases and 0 bases, with 19 bases remaining between them. The CDR3 has 18 residues. Germline V gives CDR1 SGHAT, CDR2 FQDESV (reference sequence). This CDR3 is CASSLRSVDGSMNTEAFF. CDR3 sequence (DNA): TGTGCCAGCAGCTTACGTTCCGTTGACGGCTCCATGAACACTGAAGCTTTCTTT.

The sample holds many counts of this clonotype. The rearrangement links TRBV6-1 to TRBJ2-7, with a possible D match to TRBD1 (7 bases). Germline CDR1 and CDR2: MNHNS and SASEGT. The CDR3 runs 16 residues. Trimming left V 4 bases short and J 1 base short, with 17 bases between. The CDR3 region has the DNA TGTGCCAGCAGTGCGCTCAACAGGGGAGGATCCTACGAGCAGTACTTC. Translation gives CASSALNRGGSYEQYF.

This clonotype was picked up many times. The V gene is TRBV4-1, the J gene TRBJ1-2; no reliable D call. Trimming stripped 0 bases from V and 7 bases from J, with 12 bases between. The germline V gene has CDR1 MGHRA and CDR2 YSYEKL. The CDR3 runs to 14 residues. The CDR3 reads CASSQELGFGGYTF. The CDR3 bases are TGCGCCAGCAGCCAAGAATTAGGTTTTGGTGGCTACACCTTC.

The chain links TRBV6-1 to TRBJ1-5; TRBD1 is a possible D gene (6 bases). CDR1 is MNHNS and CDR2 is SASEGT in the germline V gene. The germline V and J ends were trimmed by 6 bases and 6 bases, with 18 bases remaining between them. The CDR3 is 15 amino acids. DNA for the CDR3: TGTGCCAGCAGATTGGGGGCCGTCGTTGGTCAGCCCCAGCATTTT. Translation: CASRLGAVVGQPQHF.

Ten or more counts support this clonotype. The V and J genes are TRBV20-1 and TRBJ1-1; TRBD1 aligns across 7 bases. The CDR3 has 14 residues. Germline lookup yields CDR1 DFQATT and CDR2 SNEGSKA (reference sequence). V shed 5 bases, J shed 0 bases, and the junction held 6 bases outside the gene matches. The CDR3 reads CSADGDRVNTEAFF. DNA for the CDR3: TGCAGTGCTGACGGTGACAGGGTGAACACTGAAGCTTTCTTT.

This clonotype has just a few counts. The rearrangement uses TRBV6-1 and TRBJ2-2; D ambiguous. The CDR3 runs 16 residues. The germline gives CDR1 MNHNS, CDR2 SASEGT. V lost 0 bases and J lost 4, with 12 bases in between. The CDR3 protein is CASSEALGSATGELFF. The DNA for the CDR3 is TGTGCCAGCAGTGAAGCGTTAGGATCAGCCACCGGGGAGCTGTTTTTT.

This clonotype appeared many times. The chain is built from TRBV6-5 and TRBJ1-2; no reliable D call. Between the trimmed V and J ends, which lost 5 bases and 8 bases, there was a span of 15 bases. The germline CDR1 and CDR2 sequences are MNHEY and SVGAGI. This CDR3 is 13 amino acids long. CDR3 DNA: TGTGCCAGCAGTCAGGTGCCTCGGGAAGGCTACACCTTC. Encoded protein: CASSQVPREGYTF.

This clonotype was recorded at least ten times. The chain links TRBV5-1 to TRBJ2-7, with no clear D. Trimming pared 0 bases from V and 5 bases from J, leaving 9 bases between. The CDR3 has 13 residues. CDR1 is SGHRS and CDR2 is YFSETQ in the germline V gene. The CDR3 here is CASSLDALNEQYF. CDR3 coding DNA: TGCGCCAGCAGCTTGGACGCACTAAACGAGCAGTACTTC.

At least ten counts were recorded for this clonotype. This sequence joins TRBV28 and TRBJ1-2, with 9 bases lining up with TRBD1. With V trimmed by 6 bases and J by 4 bases, 6 bases remained unmatched. From germline, CDR1 is MDHEN and CDR2 SYDVKM. The CDR3 has 14 amino acids. The CDR3 DNA is TGTGCCAGCAGAGACCCGGGACAGGGCTATGGCTACACCTTC. Translated, it gives CASRDPGQGYGYTF.